This TCR beta chain was identified during a study of T cells expressing NK-cell markers. About the research overall: Sorted CD3+CD56+NKG2C+, CD3+CD56+NKG2C- and CD3+CD56-NKG2C+ T-cell subsets were beta-chain profiled. Among the eight sequenced donors, seven tested HCMV-seropositive and one tested seronegative.

5'RACE template switching with UMIs generated TCR beta cDNA. Reanalyzing the 5' RACE reads, TCRdb keeps one entry per CDR3 protein, without DNA. The table for this sample gives more than 400,000 distinct CDR3 sequences. General observations from the study: Dominant NKG2C+ clonotypes accounted for 1.0-7.0% of CD8+ T cells in six donors.

The germline CDR1 and CDR2 sequences are DFQATT and SNEGSKA (reference sequence). The CDR3 is made up of 14 amino acids. As for this clonotype: The antigen is undetermined.

Sample: blood T cells: a sorted CD56 or NKG2C T cell subset, CD4+ or CD8+ T cells, or bulk PBMC T cells (not recorded which). This receptor was identified in a woman aged 18 to 69 in good health. The V and J genes are TRBV20-1 and TRBJ2-1; there is no DNA to check the TCRdb D call of TRBD1. The CDR3 protein is CSAPRPGVPNEQFF.